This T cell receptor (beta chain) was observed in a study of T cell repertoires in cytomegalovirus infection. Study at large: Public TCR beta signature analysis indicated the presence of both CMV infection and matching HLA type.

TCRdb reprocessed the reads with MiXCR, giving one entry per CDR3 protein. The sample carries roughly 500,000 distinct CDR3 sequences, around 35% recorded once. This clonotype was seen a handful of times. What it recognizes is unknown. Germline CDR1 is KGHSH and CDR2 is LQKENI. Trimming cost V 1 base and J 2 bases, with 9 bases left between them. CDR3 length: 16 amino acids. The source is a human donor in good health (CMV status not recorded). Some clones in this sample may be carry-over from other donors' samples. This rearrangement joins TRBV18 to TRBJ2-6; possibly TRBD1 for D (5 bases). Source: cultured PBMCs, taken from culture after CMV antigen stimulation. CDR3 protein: CASSPLTVAGANVLTF. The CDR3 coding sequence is TGTGCCAGCTCACCACTGACAGTTGCTGGGGCCAACGTCCTGACTTTC.